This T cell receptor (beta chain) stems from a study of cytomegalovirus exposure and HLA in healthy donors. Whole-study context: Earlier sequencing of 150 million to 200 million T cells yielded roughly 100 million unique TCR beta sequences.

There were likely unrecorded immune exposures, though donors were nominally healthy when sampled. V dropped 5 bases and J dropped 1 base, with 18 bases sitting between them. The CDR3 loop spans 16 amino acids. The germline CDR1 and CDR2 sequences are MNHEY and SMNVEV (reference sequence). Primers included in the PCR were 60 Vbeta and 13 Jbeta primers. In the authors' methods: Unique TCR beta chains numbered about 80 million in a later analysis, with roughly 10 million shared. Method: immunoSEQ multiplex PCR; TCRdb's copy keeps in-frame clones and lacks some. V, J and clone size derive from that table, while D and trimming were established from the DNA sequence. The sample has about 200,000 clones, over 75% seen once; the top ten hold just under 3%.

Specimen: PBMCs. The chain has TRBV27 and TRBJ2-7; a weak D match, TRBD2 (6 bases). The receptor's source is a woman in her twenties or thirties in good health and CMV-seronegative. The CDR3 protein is CASSASGSLSSYEQYF. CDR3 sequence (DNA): TGTGCCAGCAGTGCTTCCGGGAGCCTCAGTTCCTACGAGCAGTACTTC.